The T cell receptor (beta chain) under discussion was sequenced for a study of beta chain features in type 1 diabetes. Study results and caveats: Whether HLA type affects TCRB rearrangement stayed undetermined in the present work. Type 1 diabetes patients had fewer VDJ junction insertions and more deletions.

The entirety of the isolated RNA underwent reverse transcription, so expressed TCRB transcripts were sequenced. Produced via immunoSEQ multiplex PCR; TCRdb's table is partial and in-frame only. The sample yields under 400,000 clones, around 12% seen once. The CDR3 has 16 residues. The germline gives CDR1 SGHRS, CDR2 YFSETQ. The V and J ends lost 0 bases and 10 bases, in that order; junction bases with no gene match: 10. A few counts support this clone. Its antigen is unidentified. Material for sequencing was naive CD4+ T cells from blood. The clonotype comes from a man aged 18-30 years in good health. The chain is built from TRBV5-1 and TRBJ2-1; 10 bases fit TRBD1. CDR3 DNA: TGCGCCAGCAGCTTGGCCCTGGGACAGGGGCGGCGGGAGCAGTTCTTC. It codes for CASSLALGQGRREQFF. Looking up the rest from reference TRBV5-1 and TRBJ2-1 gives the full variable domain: KAGVTQTPRYLIKTRGQQVTLSCSPISGHRSVSWYQQTPGQGLQFLFEYFSETQRNKGNFPGRFSGRQFSNSRSEMNVSTLELGDSALYLCASSLALGQGRREQFFGPGTRLTVL.